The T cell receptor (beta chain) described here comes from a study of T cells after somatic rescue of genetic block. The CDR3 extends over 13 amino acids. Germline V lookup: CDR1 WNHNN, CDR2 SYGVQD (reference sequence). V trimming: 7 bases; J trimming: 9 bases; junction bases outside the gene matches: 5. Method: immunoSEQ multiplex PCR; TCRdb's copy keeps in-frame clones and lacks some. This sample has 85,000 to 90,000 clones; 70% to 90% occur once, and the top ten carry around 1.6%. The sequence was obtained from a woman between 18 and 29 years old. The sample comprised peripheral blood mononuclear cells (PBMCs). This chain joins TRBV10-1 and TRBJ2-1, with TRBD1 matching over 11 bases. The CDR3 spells CASTRDRGGEQFF. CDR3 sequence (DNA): TGCGCCAGCACCCGGGACAGGGGGGGTGAGCAGTTCTTC.